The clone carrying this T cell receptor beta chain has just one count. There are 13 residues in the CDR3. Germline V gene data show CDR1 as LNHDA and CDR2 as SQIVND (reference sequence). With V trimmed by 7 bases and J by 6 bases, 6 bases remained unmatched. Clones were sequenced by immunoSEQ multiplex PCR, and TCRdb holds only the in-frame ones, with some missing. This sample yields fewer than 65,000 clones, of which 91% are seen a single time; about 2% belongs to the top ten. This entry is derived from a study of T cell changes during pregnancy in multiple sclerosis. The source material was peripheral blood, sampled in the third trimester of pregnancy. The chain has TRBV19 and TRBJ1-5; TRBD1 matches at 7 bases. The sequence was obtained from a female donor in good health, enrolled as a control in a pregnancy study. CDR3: CASKGGMGQPQHF. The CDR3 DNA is TGTGCCAGTAAAGGGGGCATGGGTCAGCCCCAGCATTTT.